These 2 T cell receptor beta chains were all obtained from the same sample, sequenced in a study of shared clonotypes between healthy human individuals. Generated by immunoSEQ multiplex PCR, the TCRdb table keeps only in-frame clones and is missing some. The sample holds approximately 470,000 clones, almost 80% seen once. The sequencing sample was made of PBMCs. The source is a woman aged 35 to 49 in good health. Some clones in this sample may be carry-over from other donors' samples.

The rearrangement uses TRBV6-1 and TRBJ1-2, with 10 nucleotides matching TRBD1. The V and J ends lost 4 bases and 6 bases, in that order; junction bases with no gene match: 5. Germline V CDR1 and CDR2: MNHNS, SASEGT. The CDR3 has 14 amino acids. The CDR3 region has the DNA TGTGCCAGCAGTGCCGGGACAGGGGCCGATGGCTACACCTTC. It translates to CASSAGTGADGYTF.

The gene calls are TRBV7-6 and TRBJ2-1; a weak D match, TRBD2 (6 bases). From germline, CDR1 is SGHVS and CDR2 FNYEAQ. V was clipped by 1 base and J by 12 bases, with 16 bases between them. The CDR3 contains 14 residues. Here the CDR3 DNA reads TGTGCCAGCAGCTTAGGACGGGGGAAGTTCGGGCAGTTCTTC. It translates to CASSLGRGKFGQFF.